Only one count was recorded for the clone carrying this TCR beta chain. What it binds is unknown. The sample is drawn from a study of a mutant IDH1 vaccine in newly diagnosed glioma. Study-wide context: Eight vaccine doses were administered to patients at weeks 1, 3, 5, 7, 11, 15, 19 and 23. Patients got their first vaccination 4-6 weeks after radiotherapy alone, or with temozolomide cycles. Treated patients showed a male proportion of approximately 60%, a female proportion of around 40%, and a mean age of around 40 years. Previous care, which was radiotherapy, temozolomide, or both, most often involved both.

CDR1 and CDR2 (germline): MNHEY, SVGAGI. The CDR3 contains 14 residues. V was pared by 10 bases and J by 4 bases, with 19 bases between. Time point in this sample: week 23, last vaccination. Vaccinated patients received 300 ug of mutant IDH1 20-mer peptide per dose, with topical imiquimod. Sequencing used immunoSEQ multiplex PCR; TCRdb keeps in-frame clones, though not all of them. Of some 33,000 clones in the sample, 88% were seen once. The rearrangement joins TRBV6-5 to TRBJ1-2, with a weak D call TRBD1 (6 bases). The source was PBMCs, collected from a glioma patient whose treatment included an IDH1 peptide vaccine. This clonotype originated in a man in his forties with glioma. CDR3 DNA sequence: TGTGCCACAGGGGTCGGGGGGCGGATCTATGGCTACACCTTC. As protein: CATGVGGRIYGYTF.